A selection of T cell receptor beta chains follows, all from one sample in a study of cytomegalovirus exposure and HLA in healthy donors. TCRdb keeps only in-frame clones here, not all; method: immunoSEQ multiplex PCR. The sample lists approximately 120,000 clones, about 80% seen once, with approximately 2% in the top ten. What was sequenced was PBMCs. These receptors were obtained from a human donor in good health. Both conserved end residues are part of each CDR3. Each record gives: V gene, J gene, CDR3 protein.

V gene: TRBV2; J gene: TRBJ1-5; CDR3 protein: CASRGLDRGAQHF
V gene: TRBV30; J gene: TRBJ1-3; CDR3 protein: CAWGYLGQGGNTIYF
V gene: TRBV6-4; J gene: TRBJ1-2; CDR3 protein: CASSENRGRLGGYTF
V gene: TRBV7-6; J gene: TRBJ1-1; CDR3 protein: CASSLVLGDEAFF
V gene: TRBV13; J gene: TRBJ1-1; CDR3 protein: CASSSPGKAFF
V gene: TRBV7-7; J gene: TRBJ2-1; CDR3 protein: CASSLSLAGANEQFF
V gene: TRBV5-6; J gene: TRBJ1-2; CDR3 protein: CASSLARGARGYTF
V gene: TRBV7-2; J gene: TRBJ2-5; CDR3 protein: CASSLELVQETQYF
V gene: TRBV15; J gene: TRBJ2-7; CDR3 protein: CATSFADSSYEQYF
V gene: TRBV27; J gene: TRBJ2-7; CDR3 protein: CASSHTADRAYEQYF
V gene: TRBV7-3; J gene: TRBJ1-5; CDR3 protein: CASSQGANQPQHF
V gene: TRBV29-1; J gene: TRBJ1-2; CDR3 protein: CSVDGQVNYGYTF
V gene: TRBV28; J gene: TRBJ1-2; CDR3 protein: CASSLWAQGLEGYTF
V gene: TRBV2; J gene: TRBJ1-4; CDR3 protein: CASTRGGQEELFF
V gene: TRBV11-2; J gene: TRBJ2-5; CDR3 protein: CASSLTGTGGAETQYF
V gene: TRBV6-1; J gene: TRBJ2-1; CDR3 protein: CASSEVTGLFYNEQFF
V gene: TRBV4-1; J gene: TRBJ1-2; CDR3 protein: CASTRGGAYGYTF
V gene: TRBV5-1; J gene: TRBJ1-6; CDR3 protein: CASSSTGGSYNSPLHF
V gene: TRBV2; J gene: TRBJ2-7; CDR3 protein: CASIREQGRAYEQYF
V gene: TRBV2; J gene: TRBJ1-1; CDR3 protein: CASREEQGSEAFF
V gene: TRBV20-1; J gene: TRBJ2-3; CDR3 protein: CSASRGDTQYF
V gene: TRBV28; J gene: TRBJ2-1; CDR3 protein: CASKWDREYNEQFF
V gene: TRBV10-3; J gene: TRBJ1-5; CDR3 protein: CAISEGTGGRFGHSNQPQHF
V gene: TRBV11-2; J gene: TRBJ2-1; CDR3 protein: CASSAVAGAVDNEQFF
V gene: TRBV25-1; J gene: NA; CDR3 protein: CASSRGQGAHEQYF
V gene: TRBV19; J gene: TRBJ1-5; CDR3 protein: CASRDRQGENQPQHF
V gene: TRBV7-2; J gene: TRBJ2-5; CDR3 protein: CASSLGRGNQETQYF
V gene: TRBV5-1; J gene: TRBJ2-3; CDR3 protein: CASSEGLLTDTQYF
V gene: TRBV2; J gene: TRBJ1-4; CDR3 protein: CASRLDGTNEKLFF
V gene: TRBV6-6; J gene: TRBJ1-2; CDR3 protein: CASLLTGNYGYTF
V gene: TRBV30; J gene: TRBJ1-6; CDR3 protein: CAWSLGPRNSPLHF
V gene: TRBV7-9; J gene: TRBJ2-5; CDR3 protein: CASSFTGRQETQYF
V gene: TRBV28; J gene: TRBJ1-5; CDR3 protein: CASNKRQGKNQPQHF
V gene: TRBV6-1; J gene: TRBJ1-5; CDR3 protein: CASSVQVIQPQHF
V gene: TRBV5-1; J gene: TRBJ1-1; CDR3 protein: CASSSGEGYTEAFF
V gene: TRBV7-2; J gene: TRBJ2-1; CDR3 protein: CASSLAFSGLAQGEQFF
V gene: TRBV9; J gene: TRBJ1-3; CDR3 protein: CASSVAPGSGNTIYF
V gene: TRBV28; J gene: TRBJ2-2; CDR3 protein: CASSQGLITGELFF